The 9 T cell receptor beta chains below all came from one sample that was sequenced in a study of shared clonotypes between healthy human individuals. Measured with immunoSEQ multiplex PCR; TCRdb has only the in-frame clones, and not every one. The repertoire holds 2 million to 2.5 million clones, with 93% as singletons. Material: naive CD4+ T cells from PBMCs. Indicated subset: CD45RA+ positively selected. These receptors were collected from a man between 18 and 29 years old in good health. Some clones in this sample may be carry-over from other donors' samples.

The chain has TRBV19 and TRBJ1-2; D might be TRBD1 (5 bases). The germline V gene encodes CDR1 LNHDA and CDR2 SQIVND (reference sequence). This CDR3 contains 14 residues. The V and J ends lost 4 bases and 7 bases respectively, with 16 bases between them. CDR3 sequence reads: CASSRQLTMFGYTF. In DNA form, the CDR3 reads TGTGCCAGTAGTAGACAGTTAACTATGTTTGGCTACACCTTC.

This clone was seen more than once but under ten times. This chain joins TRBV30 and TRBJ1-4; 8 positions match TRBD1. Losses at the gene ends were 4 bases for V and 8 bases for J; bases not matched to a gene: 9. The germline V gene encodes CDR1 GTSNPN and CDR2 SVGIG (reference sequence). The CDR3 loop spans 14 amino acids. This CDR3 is CAWTADRVHEKLFF. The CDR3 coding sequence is TGTGCCTGGACAGCGGACAGGGTACACGAAAAACTGTTTTTT.

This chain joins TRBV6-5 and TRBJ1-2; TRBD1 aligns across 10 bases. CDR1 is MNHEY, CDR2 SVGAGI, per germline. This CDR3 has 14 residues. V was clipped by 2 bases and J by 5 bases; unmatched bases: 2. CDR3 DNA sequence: TGTGCCAGCAGTTACAGACAGGGGGCTTATGGCTACACCTTC. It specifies CASSYRQGAYGYTF.

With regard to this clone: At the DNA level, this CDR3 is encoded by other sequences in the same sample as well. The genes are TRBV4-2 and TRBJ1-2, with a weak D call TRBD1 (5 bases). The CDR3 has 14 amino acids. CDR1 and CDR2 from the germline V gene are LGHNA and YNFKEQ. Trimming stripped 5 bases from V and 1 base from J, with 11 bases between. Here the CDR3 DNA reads TGTGCCAGCAGCTTGGGTCAGGGTAACTATGGCTACACCTTC. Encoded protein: CASSLGQGNYGYTF.

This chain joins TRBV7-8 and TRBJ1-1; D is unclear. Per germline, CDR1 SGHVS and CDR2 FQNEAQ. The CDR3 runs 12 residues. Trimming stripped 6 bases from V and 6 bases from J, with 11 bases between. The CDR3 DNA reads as TGTGCCAGCAGTGGGAGGTCCCCTGAAGCTTTCTTT. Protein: CASSGRSPEAFF.

CDR3 DNA sequence: TGTGCCAGTGGACCTGGGGGGGGACAGGGGGCCCTCTACGAGCAGTACTTC. Its translation: CASGPGGGQGALYEQYF. The V gene is TRBV25-1, the J gene TRBJ2-7, with TRBD1 matching 12 bases. This CDR3 is 17 amino acids long. Germline assignment: CDR1 MGHDK and CDR2 SYGVNS. The V and J ends lost 9 bases and 3 bases, in that order; junction bases with no gene match: 15.

CDR3 in DNA: TGCGCCAGCAGCTTGTCGGCCGCCGTATCTGGAGGAAACACCATATATTTT. This gives the protein CASSLSAAVSGGNTIYF. V is TRBV5-1 and J is TRBJ1-3, with D unresolved. CDR1 and CDR2 (germline): SGHRS, YFSETQ. V dropped 1 base and J dropped 4 bases, with 18 bases sitting between them. This CDR3 spans 17 amino acids.

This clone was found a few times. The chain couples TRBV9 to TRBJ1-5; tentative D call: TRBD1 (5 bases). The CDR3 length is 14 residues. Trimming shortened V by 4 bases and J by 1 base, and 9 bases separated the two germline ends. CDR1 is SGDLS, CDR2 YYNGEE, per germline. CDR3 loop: CASSSRGSNQPQHF. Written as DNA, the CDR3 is TGTGCCAGCAGCTCTCGGGGGAGCAATCAGCCCCAGCATTTT.

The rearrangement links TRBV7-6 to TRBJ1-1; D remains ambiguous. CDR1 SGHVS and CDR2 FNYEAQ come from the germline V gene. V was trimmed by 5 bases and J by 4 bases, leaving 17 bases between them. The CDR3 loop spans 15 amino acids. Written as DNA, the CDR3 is TGTGCCAGCAGCCCCAACCGGACCTACCCCACTGAAGCTTTCTTT. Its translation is CASSPNRTYPTEAFF.